Sequencing of this TCR beta chain was carried out in a study of blood T cell repertoires in COVID-19. Across the whole study: The United States, Italy and Spain supplied acute and convalescent COVID-19 samples.

Donors were grouped by their self-reported clinical history. In the study's own analysis: Estimation of nucleated cell counts was performed using reference gene primer amplification. The data were produced by immunoSEQ multiplex PCR, yet TCRdb's version contains in-frame clones alone and is incomplete. D and trimming were read from the DNA, whereas the V and J calls and clone size are those reported in that table. The top ten clones hold roughly 18% of a sample with fewer than 150,000 clones, less than 90% of them seen once. Germline V CDR1 and CDR2: SGDLS, YYNGEE. This CDR3 region has 17 residues. Unmatched junction bases numbered 14, after V lost 4 bases and J lost 8 bases.

This sequence was found in a man aged 25 to 45 who had recovered from COVID-19. Source material: PBMCs or T cells enriched from blood (not recorded which). The V call is TRBV9, the J call TRBJ2-1, with 11 bases aligning to TRBD2. CDR3 sequence: CASSQGGLAGILDEQFF. CDR3 nucleotides: TGTGCCAGCAGCCAGGGTGGACTAGCGGGTATCCTCGATGAGCAGTTCTTC. Full variable domain (rest looked up from reference TRBV9 and TRBJ2-1): DSGVTQTPKHLITATGQRVTLRCSPRSGDLSVYWYQQSLDQGLQFLIQYYNGEERAKGNILERFSAQQFPDLHSELNLSSLELGDSALYFCASSQGGLAGILDEQFFGPGTRLTVL.